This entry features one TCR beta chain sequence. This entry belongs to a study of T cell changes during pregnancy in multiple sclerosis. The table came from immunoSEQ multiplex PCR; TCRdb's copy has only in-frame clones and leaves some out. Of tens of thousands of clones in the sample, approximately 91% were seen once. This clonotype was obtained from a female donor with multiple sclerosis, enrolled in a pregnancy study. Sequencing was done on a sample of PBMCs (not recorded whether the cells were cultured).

The CDR3 loop reads CASARLAGRDTQYF. As DNA, the CDR3 is TGTGCCAGCGCAAGACTAGCGGGGAGAGATACGCAGTATTTT. The chain links TRBV6-5 to TRBJ2-3, with 11 positions matching TRBD2. After removal of 8 bases from V and 5 bases from J, the junction contained 6 bases not matched to a gene. CDR3 length: 14 amino acids. CDR1 and CDR2 from the germline V gene are MNHEY and SVGAGI.